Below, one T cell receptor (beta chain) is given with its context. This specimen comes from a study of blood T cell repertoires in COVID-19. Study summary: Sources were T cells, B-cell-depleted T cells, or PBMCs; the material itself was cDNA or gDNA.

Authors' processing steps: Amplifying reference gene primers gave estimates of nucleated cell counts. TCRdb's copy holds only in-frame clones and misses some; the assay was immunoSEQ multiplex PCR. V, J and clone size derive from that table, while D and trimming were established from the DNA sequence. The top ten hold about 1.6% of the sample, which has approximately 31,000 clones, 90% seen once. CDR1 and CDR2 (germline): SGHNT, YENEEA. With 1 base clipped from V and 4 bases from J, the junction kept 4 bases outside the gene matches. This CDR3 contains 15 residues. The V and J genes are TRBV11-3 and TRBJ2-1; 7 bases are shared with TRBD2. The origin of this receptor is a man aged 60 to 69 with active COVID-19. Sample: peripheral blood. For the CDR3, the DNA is TGTGCCAGCAGCTTAGTCCCTAGCGGTTACAATGAGCAGTTCTTC. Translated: CASSLVPSGYNEQFF.